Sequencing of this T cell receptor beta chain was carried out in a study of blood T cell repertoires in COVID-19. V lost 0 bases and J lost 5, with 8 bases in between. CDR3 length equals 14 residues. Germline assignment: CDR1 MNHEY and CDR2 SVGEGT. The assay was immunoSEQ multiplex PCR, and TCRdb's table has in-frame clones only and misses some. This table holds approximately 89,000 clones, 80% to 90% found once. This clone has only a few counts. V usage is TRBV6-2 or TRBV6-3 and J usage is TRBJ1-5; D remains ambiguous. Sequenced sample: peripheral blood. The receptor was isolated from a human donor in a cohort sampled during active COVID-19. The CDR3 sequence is CASSYSLPYQPQHF. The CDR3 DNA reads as TGTGCCAGCAGTTACTCCCTTCCCTATCAGCCCCAGCATTTT.